The 15 T cell receptor beta chains reported below all come from one sample, sequenced in a study of cytomegalovirus exposure and HLA in healthy donors (dated by TCRdb to about 2017). The library was prepared using the immunoSEQ multiplex PCR assay. For the multiplex PCR, a mixture combining 60 forward primers for TCR Vbeta segments and 13 reverse primers for TCR Jbeta segments was used. Held by TCRdb, this immuneACCESS table contains in-frame sequences only and omits some clones. Under half of the omission traces to an unresolved V gene where checked; the cause of the rest is unknown. The sample table holds over 100,000 clones, of which 65% to 90% were seen once. Clones ranked in the top ten supply just under 3% of the sample. The sequencing input was PBMCs. The source of these receptors is a woman aged 18-35 years in good health and CMV-seropositive.

This chain links TRBV7-2 with TRBJ2-5; 9 bases are shared with TRBD2. J lost 3 bases, V lost 2 bases, and 10 bases had no gene match. Germline CDR1 is SGHTA and CDR2 is FQGNSA. The CDR3 is 17 residues long. As DNA, the CDR3 is TGTGCCAGCAGCTTACAACCCGTCCTAGCGGGGAAAGAGACCCAGTACTTC. Translated: CASSLQPVLAGKETQYF.

CDR3 in amino acids: CANPLGQGANVLTF. In DNA form, the CDR3 reads TGTGCCAACCCACTGGGGCAAGGGGCCAACGTCCTGACTTTC. The chain combines TRBV19 with TRBJ2-6; a weak D match, TRBD1 (5 bases). The CDR3 is 14 residues long. Germline-derived CDR1 and CDR2 are LNHDA and SQIVND (reference sequence). Trimming shortened V by 10 bases and J by 4 bases, and 14 bases separated the two germline ends. Based on the CDR3 plus reference TRBV19 and TRBJ2-6, the full variable domain is DGGITQSPKYLFRKEGQNVTLSCEQNLNHDAMYWYRQDPGQGLRLIYYSQIVNDFQKGDIAEGYSVSREKKESFPLTVTSAQKNPTAFYLCANPLGQGANVLTFGAGSRLTVL.

This clone was recorded a few times. The V call is TRBV27, the J call TRBJ2-5; 15 nucleotides line up with TRBD2. Germline V lookup: CDR1 MNHEY, CDR2 SMNVEV (reference sequence). The CDR3 contains 17 residues. With V trimmed by 5 bases and J by 4 bases, 8 bases remained unmatched. The CDR3 is CASSGGLAGGRGETQYF. DNA of the CDR3: TGTGCCAGCAGTGGTGGACTAGCGGGGGGGCGGGGAGAGACCCAGTACTTC.

The chain employs TRBV5-1 and TRBJ2-6; D possibly corresponds to TRBD1 (5 bases). The CDR3 runs to 19 residues. The V end lost 5 bases, the J end lost 0 bases, and 21 bases lay between the germline ends. Germline loops: CDR1 SGHRS, CDR2 YFSETQ. The CDR3 DNA is TGCGCCAGCAGACGGACAATCCCCCTACCTCTCTCTGGGGCCAACGTCCTGACTTTC. This codes for CASRRTIPLPLSGANVLTF.

This chain links TRBV5-8 with TRBJ2-5; weak D call: TRBD1 (5 bases). Trimming took off 7 bases at V and 2 bases at J, with 12 bases between the two ends. This CDR3 spans 13 amino acids. The germline gives CDR1 SGHTS, CDR2 YDEGEE. The CDR3 spells CASHRQIQETQYF. The CDR3 DNA reads TGTGCCAGCCACCGACAGATACAAGAGACCCAGTACTTC.

This clone was observed once. J is TRBJ1-2 and V is TRBV29-1; the D gene is possibly TRBD1 (5 bases). The germline V and J ends were trimmed by 0 bases and 8 bases, with 7 bases remaining between them. The CDR3 has 11 residues. The germline V gene has CDR1 SQVTM and CDR2 ANQGSEA. The CDR3 spells CSVEDQGGYTF. The CDR3 DNA is TGCAGCGTTGAAGATCAGGGCGGCTACACCTTC.

This sequence joins TRBV4-1 and TRBJ2-2, with TRBD2 identical over 9 bases. CDR1 is MGHRA, CDR2 YSYEKL, per germline. V shed 0 bases, J shed 3 bases, and the junction held 11 bases outside the gene matches. The CDR3 is 19 residues long. The CDR3, as DNA: TGCGCCAGCAGCCAAGATAGGACGCGGGGGGGCCGGGACACCGGGGAGCTGTTTTTT. Translation: CASSQDRTRGGRDTGELFF.

The chain carries TRBV18 and TRBJ1-4; the D is unclear. This CDR3 is built from 13 residues. The V end lost 2 bases, the J end lost 8 bases, and 9 bases lay between the germline ends. Germline CDR1 reads KGHSH; CDR2 reads LQKENI. The CDR3 is CASSPGVGEKLFF. The CDR3, as DNA: TGTGCCAGCTCACCAGGAGTCGGGGAAAAACTGTTTTTT.

CDR3 in amino acids: CSVVLAGDMGETQYF. CDR3 nucleotides: TGCAGCGTTGTACTAGCGGGGGATATGGGAGAGACCCAGTACTTC. The chain recombines TRBV29-1 with TRBJ2-5; 11 bases map to TRBD2. The germline V gene encodes CDR1 SQVTM and CDR2 ANQGSEA. V lost 4 bases to trimming and J lost 4 bases; unmatched junction nucleotides: 8. This CDR3 has 15 residues.

This rearrangement joins TRBV7-2 to TRBJ2-7, with unresolved D. CDR1 and CDR2 from the germline V gene are SGHTA and FQGNSA. Trimming stripped 5 bases from V and 4 bases from J, with 9 bases between. This CDR3 comprises 12 residues. CDR3 protein: CASSPVLYEQYF. CDR3 bases: TGTGCCAGCAGCCCTGTCTTGTACGAGCAGTACTTC.

This chain links TRBV6-5 with TRBJ2-7; the match to TRBD2 covers 11 bases. The germline V gene has CDR1 MNHEY and CDR2 SVGAGI. V shed 10 bases, J shed 1 base, and the junction held 9 bases outside the gene matches. This CDR3 spans 15 amino acids. The DNA of the CDR3 is TGTGCCATCGTAGCGGGGGGGACCTCGTCCTACGAGCAGTACTTC. This translates into CAIVAGGTSSYEQYF.

In its sample, this clone was seen once. The chain has TRBV5-4 and TRBJ1-2; 7 bases are shared with TRBD1. V was pared by 4 bases and J by 3 bases, with 6 bases of the junction left unmatched. The CDR3 is 14 amino acids. Germline CDR1 and CDR2: SGHNT and YYREEE (reference sequence). CDR3 amino acids: CASSPDRADYGYTF. The CDR3 DNA follows: TGTGCCAGCAGCCCTGACAGGGCGGACTATGGCTACACCTTC.

The chain employs TRBV6-4 and TRBJ1-5; the D gene is possibly TRBD1 (6 bases). Germline lookup yields CDR1 MRHNA and CDR2 SNTAGT. This CDR3 contains 16 residues. V lost 4 bases and J 2 bases, leaving 15 bases between the germline ends. This CDR3 reads CASSAEGGFGNQPQHF. Written as DNA, the CDR3 is TGTGCCAGCAGTGCCGAAGGGGGTTTTGGCAATCAGCCCCAGCATTTT.

The V gene is TRBV9, the J gene TRBJ1-2, with D perhaps matching TRBD1 (6 bases). V was cut by 0 bases and J by 8 bases, with 11 bases left in between. The CDR3 consists of 13 residues. Germline CDR1 SGDLS, CDR2 YYNGEE. The CDR3 DNA follows: TGTGCCAGCAGCGTAGACCAGGGGCGCGGCTACACCTTC. It specifies CASSVDQGRGYTF.

V and J are TRBV5-4 and TRBJ1-4; TRBD1 is a possible D gene (5 bases). The CDR3 extends over 19 amino acids. The V end was cut by 4 bases, the J end by 4 bases, with 26 bases between. Germline V gives CDR1 SGHNT, CDR2 YYREEE (reference sequence). The CDR3 bases are TGTGCCAGCAGCCCGGCTGAGGGGCCGGGGGTTGAGGATAATGAAAAACTGTTTTTT. Protein: CASSPAEGPGVEDNEKLFF.